Listed below are T cell receptor beta chains from one sample, sequenced in a study of brain T cells in children with intractable seizures. The table came from immunoSEQ multiplex PCR; TCRdb's copy has only in-frame clones and leaves some out. This repertoire shows hundreds of thousands of clones, roughly 92% found once; its top ten account for 5.7%. The sample was peripheral blood, taken about 5 months after surgery. The receptors shown here come from a boy younger than two with tuberous sclerosis and intractable seizures. Each CDR3 is given with its conserved first and last residue. D genes are given only for firm matches. Size tells how often a clone was seen (once, few, many) or the class of an expanded clone, and some rows leave it out.

V gene,J gene,clone size,D gene,CDR3 DNA,CDR3 protein
TRBV7-9,TRBJ2-7,NA,NA,TGTGCCAGCAGCTTTCAGGGAAGCCCCTACGAGCAGTACTTC,CASSFQGSPYEQYF
TRBV20-1,TRBJ1-2,NA,NA,TGCAGTGCTAGTGTGGAGTATGGCTACACCTTC,CSASVEYGYTF
TRBV27,TRBJ1-1,few,NA,TGTGCCAGCAGTTTAGGCACCATGAACACTGAAGCTTTCTTT,CASSLGTMNTEAFF
TRBV9,TRBJ2-5,NA,NA,TGTGCCAGCAGCGTAGAAGACGGGACTCGTAAAGAGACCCAGTACTTC,CASSVEDGTRKETQYF
TRBV5-1,TRBJ2-6,NA,NA,TGCGCCAGCACGCAAACTGGGGCCAACGTCCTGACTTTC,CASTQTGANVLTF
TRBV3-1/TRBV3-2,TRBJ1-4,once,NA,TGTGCCAGCAGCCCGAACAACTTAGCAACTAATGAAAAACTGTTTTTT,CASSPNNLATNEKLFF
TRBV5-4,TRBJ2-1,NA,TRBD2,TGTGCCAGCAGCCCTGGGACTAGGGCCTACAATGAGCAGTTCTTC,CASSPGTRAYNEQFF
TRBV11-1,TRBJ2-2,NA,NA,TGTGCCAGCAGCTTATACTCAAACACCGGGGAGCTGTTTTTT,CASSLYSNTGELFF
TRBV3-1/TRBV3-2,TRBJ2-1,NA,NA,TGTGCCAGCAGCCATCACAGGGTGTCTAGCGATGAGCAGTTCTTC,CASSHHRVSSDEQFF
TRBV28,TRBJ2-7,NA,TRBD1,TGTGCCAGCAGCTTAAGACAGGGGGCACGGGAGCAGTACTTC,CASSLRQGAREQYF
TRBV15,TRBJ2-4,NA,NA,TGTGCCACCAGCAGAGGTCCAAACATTCAGTACTTC,CATSRGPNIQYF
TRBV10-3,TRBJ2-1,once,TRBD2,TGTGCCATCAGTGAGTCAGTGGCTAGCGGGAGTACCTACAATGAGCAGTTCTTC,CAISESVASGSTYNEQFF
TRBV6-6,TRBJ1-6,NA,NA,TGTGCCAGCAGTTACAGGACCTCTAATTCACCCCTCCACTTT,CASSYRTSNSPLHF
TRBV4-1,TRBJ1-2,NA,NA,TGCGCCAGCAGCCAAGGACGAAGGGGAACTTCTGGGACGGATATAACTAACTATGGCTACACCTTC,CASSQGRRGTSGTDITNYGYTF
TRBV11-1,TRBJ2-7,NA,NA,TGTGCCAGCAGCCACATCTCCTACGAGCAGTACTTC,CASSHISYEQYF
TRBV5-1,TRBJ1-1,NA,NA,TGCGCCAGCAGCGTGGCCCGCTGGAAGACAGAGCCGAACACTGAAGCTTTCTTT,CASSVARWKTEPNTEAFF
TRBV27,TRBJ2-7,NA,NA,TGTGCCAGCAGTTCCCGGGACGGAGCCTACGAGCAGTACTTC,CASSSRDGAYEQYF
TRBV2,TRBJ2-1,NA,NA,TGTGCCAGCAGTGAGTCAGTCTGGCATGAGCAGTTCTTC,CASSESVWHEQFF
TRBV11-3,TRBJ2-7,NA,NA,TGTGCCAGCAGCTTAGGGGCAGGGAGATACGAGCAGTACTTC,CASSLGAGRYEQYF
TRBV5-1,TRBJ2-1,NA,TRBD2,TGCGCCAGCAGCTTCGCTAGCGGGAGCTATGAGCAGTTCTTC,CASSFASGSYEQFF
TRBV5-8,TRBJ2-7,NA,TRBD2,TGTGCCAGCAGCTCCCTCCCGGCGGGAGGCGACGAGCAGTACTTC,CASSSLPAGGDEQYF
TRBV11-3,TRBJ2-5,NA,NA,TGTGCCAGCAGCTCGCCCAGGGGCGGAGAGACCCAGTACTTC,CASSSPRGGETQYF
TRBV9,TRBJ2-7,NA,NA,TGTGCCAGCAGCGGGTCTAGCTCGGGCGAGCAGTACTTC,CASSGSSSGEQYF
TRBV18,TRBJ1-1,NA,TRBD1,TGTGCCAGCTCACCGGACAGGGGGCGAGGGAACACTGAAGCTTTCTTT,CASSPDRGRGNTEAFF
TRBV20-1,TRBJ2-7,NA,NA,TGCAGTGCTAGAGGACAGGTCGAGCAGTACTTC,CSARGQVEQYF
TRBV12-3/TRBV12-4,TRBJ2-7,NA,NA,TGTGCCAGCAGTTTCACGCGGGACTACGAGCAGTACTTC,CASSFTRDYEQYF
TRBV4-1,TRBJ2-5,NA,TRBD2,TGCGCCAGCAGCCGCCCGTACGGGACTAGAGGAGAGACCCAGTACTTC,CASSRPYGTRGETQYF
TRBV29-1,TRBJ1-1,NA,TRBD1,TGCAGCACGTGGACAGGGTGGCTTTCGGGAGAAACTGAAGCTTTCTTT,CSTWTGWLSGETEAFF
TRBV2,TRBJ1-1,NA,NA,TGTGCCAGCAACAGGGAAACTGAAGCTTTCTTT,CASNRETEAFF
TRBV30,TRBJ2-1,NA,NA,TGTGCCTGGAGTGTCCTAGACAGCCACAATGAGCAGTTCTTC,CAWSVLDSHNEQFF
TRBV28,TRBJ1-6,NA,NA,TGTGCCAGCATCCCGACGGCAGCCTATAATTCACCCCTCCACTTT,CASIPTAAYNSPLHF
TRBV6-5,TRBJ2-1,few,NA,TGTGCCACCAAACGAGGGGACCAGCAGTTCTTC,CATKRGDQQFF
TRBV2,TRBJ1-1,once,NA,TGTGCCAGCAGTAAGGGACAAAGAAACACTGAAGCTTTCTTT,CASSKGQRNTEAFF
TRBV27,TRBJ1-3,NA,NA,TGTGCCAGCAGTTTATCCGGGACTGGAAACACCATATATTTT,CASSLSGTGNTIYF
TRBV19,TRBJ1-2,NA,NA,TGTGCCAGTAGTATAGCAGGAGCGCCTTATGGCTACACCTTC,CASSIAGAPYGYTF
TRBV19,TRBJ2-7,NA,NA,TGTGCCAGTAGTATAACGGGGGCAATCCCCTCCTACGAGCAGTACTTC,CASSITGAIPSYEQYF
TRBV29-1,TRBJ2-5,once,NA,TGCAGCGTTGGTACACCGTACCAAGAGACCCAGTACTTC,CSVGTPYQETQYF
TRBV24-1,TRBJ1-2,NA,TRBD1,TGTGCCACCAGTGATTTCGGACAGGGGCCCTATGGCTACACCTTC,CATSDFGQGPYGYTF
TRBV7-2,TRBJ1-1,NA,TRBD1,TGTGCCAGCAGTCCGACAGGGGGCTGGAGCACTGAAGCTTTCTTT,CASSPTGGWSTEAFF
TRBV6-5,TRBJ1-6,NA,NA,TGTGCCAGCAGACCCCGTGGGGGGAATTCACCCCTCCACTTT,CASRPRGGNSPLHF
TRBV4-2,TRBJ2-3,NA,TRBD2,TGTGCCAGCAGCCGAACTAGCGGGGGATCCCCGAGCACAGATACGCAGTATTTT,CASSRTSGGSPSTDTQYF
TRBV5-6,TRBJ1-5,NA,NA,TGTGCCAGCAGCTTGGGCGCAGGGGCGAGCAATCAGCCCCAGCATTTT,CASSLGAGASNQPQHF
TRBV19,TRBJ1-5,NA,TRBD1,TGTGCCAGTAGGACAGGGGCCTATAGCAATCAGCCCCAGCATTTT,CASRTGAYSNQPQHF
TRBV11-3,TRBJ1-2,NA,NA,TGTGCCAGCAGCTTAACCGGGGGCGTTTTCTACACCTTC,CASSLTGGVFYTF
TRBV6-5,TRBJ1-1,NA,NA,TGTGCCAGCAGTTCGGGGGACACTGAAGCTTTCTTT,CASSSGDTEAFF
TRBV12-3/TRBV12-4,TRBJ2-2,NA,NA,TGTGCCAGCAGTCCTCAGGCCGGGGAGCTGTTTTTT,CASSPQAGELFF
TRBV19,TRBJ2-4,NA,NA,TGTGCCAGTAGGGAGACCGACTACCACAAAAACATTCAGTACTTC,CASRETDYHKNIQYF
TRBV5-1,TRBJ2-7,NA,NA,TGCGCCAGCACGGGGACGGGAAGCTACGAGCAGTACTTC,CASTGTGSYEQYF
TRBV13,TRBJ1-1,NA,NA,TGTGCCAGCAGCCATTCGGGGGGCGAGAACACTGAAGCTTTCTTT,CASSHSGGENTEAFF
TRBV6-7,TRBJ1-6,NA,NA,TGTGCCAGCAGTGCCCCGGGTTGTAATTCACCCCTCCACTTT,CASSAPGCNSPLHF
TRBV19,TRBJ1-5,once,NA,TGTGCCAGTAGGGGGCGTAGCAATCAGCCCCAGCATTTT,CASRGRSNQPQHF
TRBV5-6,TRBJ1-6,NA,NA,TGTGCCAGCAGCTTCAGGAGCTCCTATAATTCACCCCTCCACTTT,CASSFRSSYNSPLHF
TRBV10-3,TRBJ2-7,NA,NA,TGTGCCATCAGGGACGGAGCCTACGAGCAGTACTTC,CAIRDGAYEQYF